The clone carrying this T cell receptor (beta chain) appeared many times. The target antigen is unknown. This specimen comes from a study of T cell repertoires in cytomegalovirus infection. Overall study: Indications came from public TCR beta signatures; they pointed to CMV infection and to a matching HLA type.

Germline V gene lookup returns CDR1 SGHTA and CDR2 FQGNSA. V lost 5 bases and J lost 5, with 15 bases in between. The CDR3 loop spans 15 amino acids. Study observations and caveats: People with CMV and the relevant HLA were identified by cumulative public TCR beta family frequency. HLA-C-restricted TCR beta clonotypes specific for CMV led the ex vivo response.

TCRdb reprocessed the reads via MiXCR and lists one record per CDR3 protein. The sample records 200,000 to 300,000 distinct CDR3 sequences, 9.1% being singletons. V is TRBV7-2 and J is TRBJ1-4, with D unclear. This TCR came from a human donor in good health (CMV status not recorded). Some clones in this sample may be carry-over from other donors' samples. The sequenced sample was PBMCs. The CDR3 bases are TGTGCCAGCAGCCTAGGGTCGATCCGGAATGAAAAACTGTTTTTT. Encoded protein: CASSLGSIRNEKLFF. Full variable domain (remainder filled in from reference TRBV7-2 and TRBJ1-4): GAGVSQSPSNKVTEKGKDVELRCDPISGHTALYWYRQSLGQGLEFLIYFQGNSAPDKSGLPSDRFSAERTGGSVSTLTIQRTQQEDSAVYLCASSLGSIRNEKLFFGSGTQLSVL.